This entry concerns a single TCR beta chain. The target antigen is unknown. Trimming pared 3 bases from V and 10 bases from J, leaving 16 bases between. Germline CDR1 reads SEHNR; CDR2 reads FQNEAQ (reference sequence). This CDR3 region has 14 residues. Full-length variable regions came from constant-region reverse primers plus semi-nested Nested Universal Primer A PCR. TCRdb fed the 5' RACE reads into MiXCR, producing one record per CDR3 protein. The sample holds 8,500 to 14,000 distinct CDR3 sequences, around a quarter seen once. Overall study results and limits: Tumor Tregs overlapped most with tumor, then blood, naive CD4+ cells. Whole repertoires were not studied in the larger cohort, only one V-J beta rearrangement.

Treg sorting used a CD4+CD25+CD127-/low gate. J is TRBJ2-1 and V is TRBV7-9; possibly TRBD2 for D (5 bases). The sequencing sample was made of Tregs sorted from a lymph node. This clonotype originated in a female donor with breast cancer. In nucleotides, the CDR3 is TGTGCCAGCAGCTTTCCTCAGACTACCCTCGAGCAGTTCTTC. Protein product: CASSFPQTTLEQFF.